One and the same sample provided the 2 T cell receptor beta chains below, sequenced in a study of blood T cell repertoires in COVID-19. Here immunoSEQ multiplex PCR was the method, and the copy in TCRdb shows in-frame clones only, minus some. The table includes 200,000 or so clones, about 85% detected once. The sequenced material came from peripheral blood. The receptors here all came from a man in his sixties or seventies with acute or convalescent COVID-19.

This chain uses TRBV12-5 with TRBJ2-4, with D maybe TRBD2 (5 bases). Germline V gene sequence: CDR1 LGHNT, CDR2 FRNRAP. CDR3 length: 15 amino acids. V was shortened by 5 bases and J by 7 bases, with 18 bases between the two germline ends. The DNA for the CDR3 is TGTGCTAGTGGTCCCACGGGATTATTAGGCAACATTCAGTACTTC. This translates into CASGPTGLLGNIQYF.

The gene calls are TRBV10-3 and TRBJ2-5; weak D call: TRBD2 (6 bases). Per germline, CDR1 ENHRY and CDR2 SYGVKD. This CDR3 is built from 14 residues. Trimming pared 11 bases from V and 7 bases from J, leaving 23 bases between. As DNA, the CDR3 is TGTGCCGTGGGGGGAGCCAGGGCCCTCGGGACCCAGTACTTC. It yields the protein CAVGGARALGTQYF.